This T cell receptor (beta chain) was recovered during a study of cytomegalovirus exposure and HLA in healthy donors. Turning to this clone: Its antigen is as yet unknown.

The PCR made use of 60 Vbeta and 13 Jbeta primers. Clones were sequenced by immunoSEQ multiplex PCR, and TCRdb holds only the in-frame ones, with some missing. The table has about 160,000 clones, 70% to 90% seen once. Whole-study findings and limits: The investigators catalogued under 200 TCR beta chains as cytomegalovirus-associated.

The length of the CDR3 is 12 residues. Germline assignment: CDR1 SGHDN and CDR2 FVKESK. V was pared by 0 bases and J by 12 bases, with 12 bases between. The chain joins TRBV14 to TRBJ2-7; weak D call: TRBD2 (6 bases). The source is a male donor in good health and CMV-seronegative. Material for sequencing was PBMCs. The CDR3 DNA is TGTGCCAGCAGCCAAGATCGGGAGAGTCTGTACTTC. This translates into CASSQDRESLYF.